The rows below give T cell receptor beta chains drawn from one sample of a study of cytomegalovirus exposure and HLA in healthy donors. The method was immunoSEQ multiplex PCR; TCRdb's version includes in-frame clones alone and lacks a portion of them. The top ten clones hold around 1.7% of a sample with 100,000 to 150,000 clones, about 96% of them seen once. Input material: PBMCs. These receptors were taken from a man between 18 and 35 years old in good health and CMV-seronegative. The CDR3 runs from the conserved cysteine through the conserved F or W. Each record gives: D gene, V gene, J gene, clone size, CDR3 protein, CDR3 DNA. A D gene is named only where the DNA matches it firmly. Clone size appears in some rows only: once, few, many, or a class for an expanded clone.

>TRBD1|TRBV4-2|TRBJ2-5|-
CASSQGQGRLSTETQYF
TGTGCCAGCAGCCAAGGACAGGGGAGATTATCGACAGAGACCCAGTACTTC
>-|TRBV19|TRBJ2-1|-
CASSIDLPADEQFF
TGTGCCAGTAGTATAGACCTCCCCGCAGATGAGCAGTTCTTC
>-|TRBV28|TRBJ1-5|-
CASRPAGAHQPQHF
TGTGCCAGCAGGCCTGCCGGAGCTCATCAGCCCCAGCATTTT
>-|TRBV30|TRBJ1-2|-
CAWSATAHYGYTF
TGTGCCTGGAGTGCGACAGCCCACTATGGCTACACCTTC
>-|TRBV19|TRBJ1-2|once
CASTGVETGNSNYGYTF
TGTGCCAGTACCGGAGTCGAAACGGGGAACTCTAACTATGGCTACACCTTC
>TRBD1|TRBV28|TRBJ2-3|once
CASSAGGRGTDTQYF
TGTGCCAGCAGTGCAGGGGGCAGGGGCACAGATACGCAGTATTTT
>-|TRBV9|TRBJ1-5|-
CASSVRGASNQPQHF
TGTGCCAGCAGCGTCAGGGGAGCTAGCAATCAGCCCCAGCATTTT
>TRBD1|TRBV28|TRBJ2-7|-
CASIYRTGVGYEQYF
TGTGCCAGCATTTACAGGACAGGGGTAGGCTACGAGCAGTACTTC
>-|TRBV29-1|TRBJ1-1|-
CSVRGGAGNTEAFF
TGCAGCGTGAGGGGAGGGGCGGGAAACACTGAAGCTTTCTTT
>-|TRBV4-2|TRBJ1-5|-
CASSQEGGSNQPQHF
TGTGCCAGCAGCCAAGAGGGGGGGAGCAATCAGCCCCAGCATTTT
>TRBD2|TRBV18|TRBJ2-1|-
CASSSGRDNEQFF
TGTGCCAGCTCTAGCGGGAGGGACAATGAGCAGTTCTTC
>TRBD1|TRBV30|TRBJ1-1|-
CAWTRQGGVTEAFF
TGTGCCTGGACCCGACAGGGGGGGGTAACTGAAGCTTTCTTT
>-|TRBV28|TRBJ2-1|once
CASSPLWSSYNEQFF
TGTGCCAGCAGTCCCCTGTGGAGTTCCTACAATGAGCAGTTCTTC
>-|TRBV5-4|TRBJ2-1|-
CASSWAFSSGEQFF
TGTGCCAGCAGCTGGGCCTTTTCCTCGGGAGAGCAGTTCTTC
>-|TRBV19|TRBJ1-1|-
CASSIVGQGTTEAFF
TGTGCCAGTAGTATAGTAGGCCAGGGTACCACTGAAGCTTTCTTT
>TRBD1|TRBV18|TRBJ1-4|-
CASSPRTGDEKLFF
TGTGCCAGCTCACCACGGACAGGGGATGAAAAACTGTTTTTT
>TRBD1|TRBV5-1|TRBJ2-3|-
CASNRGQGTDTQYF
TGCGCCAGCAACCGTGGACAGGGCACAGATACGCAGTATTTT
>-|TRBV4-2|TRBJ2-1|once
CASRGAGEYNEQFF
TGTGCCAGCAGGGGAGCGGGCGAATACAATGAGCAGTTCTTC
>-|TRBV11-2|TRBJ1-1|-
CASSLTGTTNTEAFF
TGTGCCAGCAGCCTTACCGGGACAACGAACACTGAAGCTTTCTTT
>TRBD2|TRBV5-1|TRBJ2-1|-
CASSPETSGTYNEQFF
TGCGCCAGCAGCCCTGAGACTAGCGGAACATACAATGAGCAGTTCTTC
>TRBD1|TRBV5-1|TRBJ1-1|-
CASSETGDPNTEAFF
TGCGCCAGCAGCGAGACAGGGGACCCGAACACTGAAGCTTTCTTT
>-|TRBV30|TRBJ2-2|-
CAWSVDSYTGELFF
TGTGCCTGGAGTGTCGACAGCTACACCGGGGAGCTGTTTTTT
>-|TRBV5-6|TRBJ2-2|-
CASSQGIRGETGELFF
TGTGCCAGCAGCCAAGGGATTCGCGGGGAAACCGGGGAGCTGTTTTTT
>TRBD2|TRBV11-2|TRBJ2-5|-
CASSFLAGGIGETQYF
TGTGCCAGCAGCTTTCTAGCGGGAGGAATCGGAGAGACCCAGTACTTC
>-|TRBV2|TRBJ2-7|-
CASSLAPVYEQYF
TGTGCCAGCAGCCTAGCGCCCGTCTACGAGCAGTACTTC
>TRBD1|TRBV9|TRBJ1-4|-
CASSVEGANHLNEKLFF
TGTGCCAGCAGCGTAGAGGGGGCCAACCACTTAAATGAAAAACTGTTTTTT
>TRBD2|TRBV4-1|TRBJ2-7|-
CASSYGLAGYEQYF
TGCGCCAGCAGCTACGGACTAGCGGGCTACGAGCAGTACTTC
>-|TRBV30|TRBJ1-1|-
CAWRRRGTRAEAFF
TGTGCCTGGAGAAGACGGGGTACTAGGGCTGAAGCTTTCTTT
>-|TRBV25-1|TRBJ2-7|-
CASSESPGLGGEQYF
TGTGCCAGCAGTGAGTCGCCGGGCCTAGGAGGCGAGCAGTACTTC
>-|TRBV28|TRBJ1-5|-
CASRLPEGQPQHF
TGTGCCAGCCGTCTTCCGGAGGGTCAGCCCCAGCATTTT
>TRBD2|TRBV2|TRBJ2-7|once
CASRDFPGLANEQYF
TGTGCCAGCAGGGATTTTCCCGGACTAGCGAACGAGCAGTACTTC